The 21 T cell receptor beta chains below were found in one sample sequenced in a study of shared clonotypes between healthy human individuals. Repertoires were generated with immunoSEQ multiplex PCR, while TCRdb's copy carries only in-frame clones and drops some. The table records more than 450,000 clones, 79% of them present only once. Sequencing was carried out using PBMCs. The receptors come from a woman aged 40 to 50 in good health. Some clones in this sample may be carry-over from other donors' samples.

The chain recombines TRBV20-1 with TRBJ2-7, with 7 bases that match TRBD1. J gave up 12 bases and V 8 bases, and 13 bases lay outside the gene matches. The length of the CDR3 is 11 residues. Per germline, CDR1 DFQATT and CDR2 SNEGSKA (reference sequence). CDR3: CSLRTGHYGYF. Here the CDR3 DNA reads TGCAGTCTCCGGACAGGACATTATGGGTACTTC.

The chain links TRBV5-1 to TRBJ2-5, with D possibly TRBD1 on 5 matching bases. V was pared by 9 bases and J by 3 bases, with 15 bases between. This CDR3 spans 13 amino acids. Germline lookup yields CDR1 SGHRS and CDR2 YFSETQ. In DNA, the CDR3 is TGCGCCAACCTGACAGCAGAGGAAGAGACCCAGTACTTC. Its protein is CANLTAEEETQYF.

The genes are TRBV5-1 and TRBJ2-1; TRBD2 matches 12 bases. The CDR3 extends over 15 amino acids. CDR1 and CDR2 from the germline V gene are SGHRS and YFSETQ. V trimming: 4 bases; J trimming: 8 bases; junction bases outside the gene matches: 7. The CDR3 sequence: CASSPTSGSGHEQFF. The CDR3 DNA is TGCGCCAGCAGCCCGACTAGCGGGAGTGGGCATGAGCAGTTCTTC.

The gene calls are TRBV6-5 and TRBJ1-4; no firm D call. The CDR3 extends over 15 amino acids. CDR1 and CDR2 (germline): MNHEY, SVGAGI. Trimming left V 6 bases short and J 8 bases short, with 19 bases between. The DNA for the CDR3 is TGTGCCAGCAGCCTCGACGGGGTTGAGGGCGAAAAACTGTTTTTT. Translated, it gives CASSLDGVEGEKLFF.

V and J are TRBV11-2 and TRBJ2-5, with TRBD2 identical over 14 bases. This CDR3 spans 16 amino acids. Germline V gives CDR1 SGHAT, CDR2 FQNNGV. V lost 5 bases, J lost 4 bases, and 6 bases stayed unmatched. CDR3 DNA sequence: TGTGCCAGCAGCGCGGGACTAGCGGGAGTTGGAGAGACCCAGTACTTC. Protein product: CASSAGLAGVGETQYF. Using reference TRBV11-2 and TRBJ2-5 for the parts outside the CDR3, the full variable domain is EAGVAQSPRYKIIEKRQSVAFWCNPISGHATLYWYQQILGQGPKLLIQFQNNGVVDDSQLPKDRFSAERLKGVDSTLKIQPAKLEDSAVYLCASSAGLAGVGETQYFGPGTRLLVL.

The chain couples TRBV4-2 to TRBJ2-5; 7 nucleotides align to TRBD2. The J call is doubtful: the DNA matches TRBJ2-7 better. The CDR3 sequence is 17 residues long. Germline V gene data show CDR1 as LGHNA and CDR2 as YNFKEQ. DNA for the CDR3: TGTGCCAGCAGCCAATCGGTATCGCGGGAGATTCTCTACGAGCAGTACTTC. Protein sequence: CASSQSVSREILYEQYF.

This sequence joins TRBV4-3 and TRBJ2-1; D possibly corresponds to TRBD1 (6 bases). Per germline, CDR1 LGHNA and CDR2 YSLEER. V shed 5 bases and J shed 8 bases, with 25 bases lying between them. The CDR3 has 17 amino acids. CDR3 in amino acids: CASSKFIPGQTRDEQFF. CDR3 coding DNA: TGCGCCAGCAGCAAATTTATACCGGGACAAACGAGGGATGAGCAGTTCTTC.

The chain has TRBV27 and TRBJ1-1, with a tentative D call TRBD1 (5 bases). V dropped 2 bases and J dropped 3 bases, with 22 bases sitting between them. Germline CDR1 reads MNHEY; CDR2 reads SMNVEV (reference sequence). There are 18 residues in the CDR3. CDR3 DNA: TGTGCCAGCAGTTTACGGGCGCTAGGGCCGGGAGGGGACACTGAAGCTTTCTTT. Protein sequence: CASSLRALGPGGDTEAFF.

The V gene is TRBV6-1, the J gene TRBJ1-5; D remains unclear. The length of the CDR3 is 13 residues. The germline V and J ends were trimmed by 1 base and 9 bases, with 10 bases remaining between them. Per the germline V gene, CDR1 is MNHNS and CDR2 is SASEGT. The CDR3 loop is CASSEGAQRPQHF. For the CDR3, the DNA is TGTGCCAGCAGTGAAGGCGCTCAACGGCCCCAGCATTTT.

CDR3 amino acids: CASSLVVRDQPQHF. Here the CDR3 DNA reads TGTGCCAGCAGCTTAGTAGTCCGGGATCAGCCCCAGCATTTT. V gene TRBV7-2 combines with J gene TRBJ1-5; no firm D call. The CDR3 consists of 14 residues. Trimming stripped 1 base from V and 5 bases from J, with 9 bases between. The germline V gene has CDR1 SGHTA and CDR2 FQGNSA.

The V and J genes are TRBV5-1 and TRBJ2-5; TRBD1 matches at 9 bases. The V gene's germline CDR1 is SGHRS and CDR2 YFSETQ. Losses at the gene ends were 3 bases for V and 4 bases for J; bases not matched to a gene: 4. This CDR3 comprises 14 residues. The CDR3 spells CASSSGTGIETQYF. DNA for the CDR3: TGCGCCAGCAGCTCCGGGACAGGGATAGAGACCCAGTACTTC.

The rearrangement links TRBV7-6 to TRBJ1-5; 8 nucleotides agree with TRBD1. This CDR3 spans 14 amino acids. The V gene's germline CDR1 is SGHVS and CDR2 FNYEAQ. The junction had 7 bases not matched to a gene; V was cut back by 6 bases and J by 6 bases. CDR3 in amino acids: CASSSNRGVQPQHF. In DNA form, the CDR3 reads TGTGCCAGCAGTAGTAACAGGGGGGTTCAGCCCCAGCATTTT.

V gene TRBV30 combines with J gene TRBJ2-1, with D maybe TRBD1 (5 bases). Trimming pared 1 base from V and 3 bases from J, leaving 13 bases between. Per the germline V gene, CDR1 is GTSNPN and CDR2 is SVGIG (reference sequence). CDR3 length equals 15 residues. The DNA for the CDR3 is TGTGCCTGGAGTGAAGACAGATCACGCTACAATGAGCAGTTCTTC. Its translation is CAWSEDRSRYNEQFF. The full variable domain, with the rest looked up from reference TRBV30 and TRBJ2-1, is SQTIHQWPATLVQPVGSPLSLECTVEGTSNPNLYWYRQAAGRGLQLLFYSVGIGQISSEVPQNLSASRPQDRQFILSSKKLLLSDSGFYLCAWSEDRSRYNEQFFGPGTRLTVL.

J is TRBJ1-2 and V is TRBV19, with 9 bases aligning to TRBD1. Germline CDR1 and CDR2: LNHDA and SQIVND (reference sequence). This CDR3 region has 16 residues. V lost 7 bases to trimming and J lost 6 bases; unmatched junction nucleotides: 15. The CDR3 DNA reads TGTGCCAGTACTTTATCCCCCGGGACAGGGTTTAATGGCTACACCTTC. As protein: CASTLSPGTGFNGYTF.

This clone turned up a few times. This sequence joins TRBV19 and TRBJ2-5; no firm D call. CDR1 is LNHDA, CDR2 SQIVND, per germline (reference sequence). The CDR3 has 14 amino acids. The V end lost 6 bases, the J end lost 5 bases, and 16 bases lay between the germline ends. The CDR3 nucleotides read TGTGCCAGTAGGCCCGGGTCTTCCCGGGAGACCCAGTACTTC. Translation: CASRPGSSRETQYF.

V is TRBV5-1 and J is TRBJ2-7, with TRBD2 matching over 8 bases. With V trimmed by 0 bases and J by 3 bases, 5 bases remained unmatched. The germline V gene encodes CDR1 SGHRS and CDR2 YFSETQ. The CDR3 sequence is 15 residues long. CDR3 bases: TGCGCCAGCAGCTTGGATGGGACTAGTCGCTACGAGCAGTACTTC. It encodes CASSLDGTSRYEQYF.

This clone occurred a few times. The chain has TRBV2 and TRBJ1-1; TRBD1 matches 7 bases. In germline, CDR1 is SNHLY, CDR2 FYNNEI. The CDR3 is 13 residues long. The V gene end was trimmed by 8 bases and the J gene end by 0 bases; junction bases not matched to a gene: 3. CDR3 residues: CASGQEMNTEAFF. The CDR3 coding sequence is TGTGCCAGCGGACAGGAGATGAACACTGAAGCTTTCTTT.

The V and J genes are TRBV12-5 and TRBJ2-7; 7 bases match TRBD1. Germline lookup yields CDR1 LGHNT and CDR2 FRNRAP. CDR3 length equals 16 residues. The J segment lost 4 bases and the V segment lost 6 bases, leaving 15 bases of the junction unmatched. Here the CDR3 reads CASGSPKGDSDYEQYF. The CDR3 bases are TGTGCTAGTGGCAGCCCCAAGGGGGACAGCGATTACGAGCAGTACTTC.

The rearrangement joins TRBV11-3 to TRBJ2-2, with D uncertain. Germline loops: CDR1 SGHNT, CDR2 YENEEA. Trimming stripped 1 base from V and 6 bases from J, with 12 bases between. The CDR3 sequence is 15 residues long. Here the CDR3 DNA reads TGTGCCAGCAGCTTAGGGGCGGCGTCCCCCGGGGAGCTGTTTTTT. Protein product: CASSLGAASPGELFF.

Details on this clone: Mismatch with germline at one junction end may stem from a read error. The J gene is TRBJ2-7, the V gene TRBV5-1, with TRBD2 matching 8 bases. In germline, CDR1 is SGHRS, CDR2 YFSETQ. There are 17 residues in the CDR3. In nucleotides, the CDR3 is TGCGCCAGCAGGCGAGCCTTAGCGGGATACCTTCCCTACGAGCAGTGCTTC. This encodes CASRRALAGYLPYEQCF. The whole variable domain, filled in from reference TRBV5-1 and TRBJ2-7, reads KAGVTQTPRYLIKTRGQQVTLSCSPISGHRSVSWYQQTPGQGLQFLFEYFSETQRNKGNFPGRFSGRQFSNSRSEMNVSTLELGDSALYLCASRRALAGYLPYEQCFGPGTRLTVT.

This chain uses TRBV7-2 with TRBJ2-5, with a weak D call TRBD2 (7 bases). The CDR3 has 15 residues. Trimming pared 2 bases from V and 4 bases from J, leaving 14 bases between. Germline V gene lookup returns CDR1 SGHTA and CDR2 FQGNSA. The CDR3 here is CASSLFSGGLETQYF. The CDR3 DNA sequence: TGTGCCAGCAGCTTATTCTCGGGGGGCTTAGAGACCCAGTACTTC. Filled out from reference TRBV7-2 and TRBJ2-5, the complete variable domain reads GAGVSQSPSNKVTEKGKDVELRCDPISGHTALYWYRQSLGQGLEFLIYFQGNSAPDKSGLPSDRFSAERTGGSVSTLTIQRTQQEDSAVYLCASSLFSGGLETQYFGPGTRLLVL.